These 29 T cell receptor beta chains came from one sample sequenced in a study of CD8 T cells in cerebrospinal fluid in Alzheimer's disease. From its re-call of the 10x single-cell sequencing reads, TCRdb lists each CDR3 protein once, without DNA. This sample's table reports about 1,500 distinct CDR3 sequences. The material sequenced was cerebrospinal fluid. The origin of the receptors is a human donor with Alzheimer's disease.

By frequency, this clonotype is medium-sized. The chain combines TRBV30 with TRBJ2-6; TCRdb indicates TRBD2, and absent DNA this call remains unverified. Germline CDR1 is GTSNPN and CDR2 is SVGIG (reference sequence). CDR3 size: 18 residues. This CDR3 is CAWARVASGGFGANVLTF.

Measured by frequency, this clonotype is large. V gene TRBV20-1 combines with J gene TRBJ2-3; the D call from TCRdb, TRBD2, cannot be confirmed without DNA. Germline V gene lookup returns CDR1 DFQATT and CDR2 SNEGSKA (reference sequence). The CDR3 has 15 residues. CDR3: CSARDSGGAEDTQYF.

The chain has TRBV5-4 and TRBJ2-2; TCRdb designates TRBD1, a call that cannot be tested without DNA. The CDR3 sequence is 14 residues long. CDR1 and CDR2 from the germline V gene are SGHNT and YYREEE (reference sequence). The CDR3 loop is CASSSTGNTGELFF.

J is TRBJ1-1 and V is TRBV5-5. This CDR3 spans 14 amino acids. CDR1 is SGHKS, CDR2 YYEKEE, per germline (reference sequence). CDR3: CASSLGGYSAGDFF.

This clonotype is identified as large from frequency. The rearrangement links TRBV9 to TRBJ1-5. Germline CDR1 is SGDLS and CDR2 is YYNGEE. This CDR3 contains 14 residues. The CDR3 is CASSVHGSNQPQHF.

Frequency places this clonotype as medium-sized. The V gene is TRBV12-3 or TRBV12-4, the J gene TRBJ1-2; TCRdb outputs TRBD1, but without DNA this stays unchecked. The CDR3 extends over 15 amino acids. The CDR3 sequence is CASSFSPSGGDGYTF.

Measured by frequency, this clonotype is medium-sized. V is TRBV20-1 and J is TRBJ2-5; as DNA is missing, the TRBD1 call by TCRdb cannot be tested. Germline CDR1 and CDR2: DFQATT and SNEGSKA (reference sequence). The CDR3 extends over 12 amino acids. CDR3 residues: CSGGMYQETQYF.

This chain connects TRBV7-9 to TRBJ1-6. The CDR3 covers 14 residues. The germline V gene encodes CDR1 SEHNR and CDR2 FQNEAQ (reference sequence). This CDR3 is CASRGGSYNSPLHF.

This clonotype is labeled medium-sized based on frequency. This rearrangement joins TRBV5-1 to TRBJ2-7; the TCRdb D gene call, TRBD1, has no DNA to confirm it. This CDR3 spans 14 amino acids. Germline CDR1 SGHRS, CDR2 YFSETQ. CDR3 protein: CASSPQGAASEQYF.

The chain joins TRBV12-3 or TRBV12-4 to TRBJ2-2; TCRdb outputs TRBD1, but without DNA this stays unchecked. The CDR3 covers 17 residues. This CDR3 is CASSLVPGTVNPGELFF.

Considering frequency, this clonotype is large. The chain uses TRBV18 and TRBJ2-7. This CDR3 is built from 12 residues. The germline gives CDR1 KGHSH, CDR2 LQKENI. The CDR3: CASSRQADEQYF.

According to its frequency, this clonotype is large. The chain carries TRBV6-1 and TRBJ1-1. The CDR3 has 15 amino acids. CDR1 is MNHNS, CDR2 SASEGT, per germline. CDR3 sequence: CASKTVSSSGTEAFF.

This clonotype is classed as medium-sized by frequency. The CDR3: CASSPASGGLSYNEQFF. V and J are TRBV18 and TRBJ2-1; the TCRdb call, TRBD2, lacks DNA for checking. CDR1 and CDR2 (germline): KGHSH, LQKENI. This CDR3 contains 17 residues.

This clonotype is deemed medium-sized (0.01 to 0.1%) by its frequency. V usage is TRBV6-5 and J usage is TRBJ2-1. The germline V gene has CDR1 MNHEY and CDR2 SVGAGI. This CDR3 has 11 residues. The CDR3 protein is CASSLENEQFF.

The chain couples TRBV5-6 to TRBJ1-2; TCRdb calls TRBD1, which cannot be checked without DNA. CDR3 length equals 13 residues. Germline values: CDR1 SGHDT, CDR2 YYEEEE. This chain's CDR3 is CASSRIRDTGYTF.

By frequency, this clonotype registers large. The rearrangement links TRBV3-1 to TRBJ2-7. CDR1 is LGHDT, CDR2 YNNKEL, per germline (reference sequence). The CDR3 runs to 15 residues. The CDR3 loop reads CASSQDLAGSYEQYF.

This clonotype ranks as medium-sized in terms of frequency. This sequence joins TRBV30 and TRBJ2-7; absent DNA, TCRdb's TRBD1 call cannot be checked. The CDR3 spans 14 residues. CDR1 is GTSNPN, CDR2 SVGIG, per germline (reference sequence). The CDR3: CAWSVGQELYEQYF.

This chain links TRBV30 with TRBJ2-1; the D call from TCRdb, TRBD2, cannot be confirmed without DNA. CDR3 length: 13 residues. CDR1 and CDR2 (germline): GTSNPN, SVGIG (reference sequence). CDR3 sequence: CAWSSHPSGEQFF.

According to its frequency, this clonotype is medium-sized. V is TRBV30 and J is TRBJ2-5. The germline V gene encodes CDR1 GTSNPN and CDR2 SVGIG (reference sequence). This CDR3 spans 13 amino acids. Here the CDR3 reads CAWSLGHEETQYF.

By frequency, this clonotype registers medium-sized. This chain joins TRBV20-1 and TRBJ2-7; checking the TCRdb D call of TRBD2 is not possible without DNA. The CDR3 runs 13 residues. CDR1 is DFQATT, CDR2 SNEGSKA, per germline (reference sequence). CDR3 loop: CSARPGLAGEQYF.

This clonotype is called medium-sized (0.01 to 0.1%) based on its frequency. The chain recombines TRBV7-9 with TRBJ2-4; the TCRdb call, TRBD1, lacks DNA for checking. The CDR3 sequence is 14 residues long. Germline V lookup: CDR1 SEHNR, CDR2 FQNEAQ (reference sequence). The CDR3 is CASSLASGGNIQYF.

Its frequency marks this clonotype as medium-sized (0.01 to 0.1%). The V gene is TRBV7-9, the J gene TRBJ2-5; lacking DNA, the TRBD1 call made by TCRdb goes unchecked. CDR1 is SEHNR, CDR2 FQNEAQ, per germline (reference sequence). This CDR3 is 13 amino acids long. CDR3 sequence reads: CASSLTVQETQYF.

According to its frequency, this clonotype is large (0.1 to 1%). The chain recombines TRBV7-9 with TRBJ1-5. Germline CDR1 is SEHNR and CDR2 is FQNEAQ (reference sequence). This CDR3 is built from 13 residues. The CDR3 sequence is CASSPIGDQPQHF.

The V and J genes are TRBV5-4 and TRBJ2-5. Germline lookup yields CDR1 SGHNT and CDR2 YYREEE (reference sequence). The CDR3 is made up of 16 amino acids. The CDR3 sequence is CASSLSGVRARETQYF.

The chain has TRBV2 and TRBJ1-5. This CDR3 spans 16 amino acids. Germline V gene data show CDR1 as SNHLY and CDR2 as FYNNEI. The chain's CDR3 is CASTRGWSSLNQPQHF.

Its frequency marks this clonotype as medium-sized. The chain has TRBV7-8 and TRBJ1-1; TCRdb names TRBD1, which stays unverified in the absence of DNA. This CDR3 is built from 14 residues. Germline CDR1 SGHVS, CDR2 FQNEAQ. The CDR3 protein is CASSPRGGTTEAFF.

Judged by frequency, this clonotype is medium-sized. This chain uses TRBV12-3 or TRBV12-4 with TRBJ1-5. The CDR3 consists of 12 residues. This CDR3 is CASSLANQPQHF.

This clonotype registers large (0.1 to 1%) by frequency. The chain uses TRBV10-3 and TRBJ2-1; without DNA, the TCRdb call of TRBD2 cannot be checked. From germline, CDR1 is ENHRY and CDR2 SYGVKD. This CDR3 has 14 residues. CDR3: CAINGGTSHNEQFF.

By frequency, this clonotype is medium-sized. The chain recombines TRBV5-6 with TRBJ1-2. The CDR3 length is 14 residues. Germline assignment: CDR1 SGHDT and CDR2 YYEEEE. This chain's CDR3 is CASSLARPLYGYTF. Full variable domain (outside the CDR3, taken from reference TRBV5-6 and TRBJ1-2): DAGVTQSPTHLIKTRGQQVTLRCSPKSGHDTVSWYQQALGQGPQFIFQYYEEEERQRGNFPDRFSGHQFPNYSSELNVNALLLGDSALYLCASSLARPLYGYTFGSGTRLTVV.